This T cell receptor beta chain was identified in a study of T-cell reconstitution after alpha-beta-depleted transplantation in children. Study observations and caveats: Several hundred graft clones that had expanded were reportedly the source of alpha-beta T cells about two months after transplant. Newly generated T cells supplied most T-cell counts and diversity one year post-transplant.

This clonotype was seen at least ten times. Its antigen remains unknown. The CDR3 sequence is 16 residues long. Germline V gives CDR1 SGHTA, CDR2 FQGNSA. V shed 1 base and J shed 3 bases, with 15 bases lying between them. Construction of the TCRbeta library involved unique molecular identifiers. MiXCR was run by TCRdb on the PCR reads, yielding one entry per CDR3 protein. The repertoire has roughly 240,000 distinct CDR3 sequences, approximately 8.9% of them found once; the top ten carry nearly 6.5%. This clonotype was sampled from a male patient younger than 18 who had a stem cell transplant for acute lymphoblastic leukemia, so the T cells may come from the graft donor. The V and J genes are TRBV7-2 and TRBJ1-1; D is possibly TRBD1 (5 bases). The specimen was PBMCs, mostly from graft donor cells, collected 180 days after TCRalphabeta/CD19-depleted stem cell transplant. The CDR3, as DNA: TGTGCCAGCAGCTTAGGGGCAGGGTTCCGTGACACTGAAGCTTTCTTT. Protein: CASSLGAGFRDTEAFF.